The 9 T cell receptor beta chains listed next were all sequenced from one sample in a study of identical twins' blood T cells. TCRdb reprocessed the 5' RACE reads via MiXCR and lists one record per CDR3 protein. The sample gives a few hundred thousand distinct CDR3 sequences, roughly 31% of which show up once; 5.5% to 6.5% is in the top ten. Sequenced input: PBMCs. The receptors originated from a woman between 18 and 49 years old in good health.

This clonotype was detected only a few times. The rearrangement joins TRBV7-9 to TRBJ2-7; TRBD1 is a possible D gene (7 bases). V lost 5 bases and J lost 4, with 21 bases in between. Per germline, CDR1 SEHNR and CDR2 FQNEAQ (reference sequence). The CDR3 totals 16 residues. The DNA for the CDR3 is TGTGCCAGCAGCCCGGGACTCAGGGGGTCCCTTTACGAGCAGTACTTC. Protein: CASSPGLRGSLYEQYF.

This chain connects TRBV29-1 to TRBJ1-1; D is uncertain. This CDR3 is built from 10 residues. V lost 7 bases, J lost 4 bases, and 7 bases lay in between. CDR1 is SQVTM and CDR2 is ANQGSEA in the germline V gene. CDR3 protein: CSAWATEAFF. The DNA of the CDR3 is TGCAGCGCCTGGGCCACTGAAGCTTTCTTT.

A few counts support this clonotype. The CDR3 sequence: CAWSRNTGELFF. In DNA form, the CDR3 reads TGTGCCTGGAGCCGAAACACCGGGGAGCTGTTTTTT. The chain recombines TRBV30 with TRBJ2-2; D gene unclear. Germline values: CDR1 GTSNPN, CDR2 SVGIG (reference sequence). Trimming took off 3 bases at V and 2 bases at J, with 4 bases between the two ends. CDR3 length equals 12 residues.

This clonotype was observed a few times. The CDR3 is CASSLNRRRGGELFF. The CDR3 DNA follows: TGTGCCAGCAGTTTAAATAGGAGGAGGGGCGGGGAGCTGTTTTTT. The chain recombines TRBV28 with TRBJ2-2; weak D call: TRBD2 (6 bases). The V gene's germline CDR1 is MDHEN and CDR2 SYDVKM. The CDR3 is made up of 15 amino acids. The germline V and J ends were trimmed by 2 bases and 7 bases, with 14 bases remaining between them.

This clonotype was found a few times. The CDR3: CASSQDFRTGGNYGYTF. The CDR3 DNA reads as TGCGCCAGCAGCCAAGATTTTCGGACAGGGGGAAACTATGGCTACACCTTC. This chain joins TRBV4-3 and TRBJ1-2; 10 bases fit TRBD1. The CDR3 is made up of 17 amino acids. CDR1 and CDR2 (germline): LGHNA, YSLEER. V was pared by 0 bases and J by 2 bases, with 6 bases of the junction left unmatched.

This chain uses TRBV5-1 with TRBJ2-3; D might be TRBD1 or TRBD2, each matching 5 bases. CDR3 length equals 15 residues. V lost 5 bases and J 2 bases, leaving 15 bases between the germline ends. The germline CDR1 and CDR2 sequences are SGHRS and YFSETQ. The CDR3: CASSLYGALTDTQYF. CDR3 sequence (DNA): TGCGCCAGCAGTTTGTACGGGGCGCTCACAGATACGCAGTATTTT.

The chain has TRBV28 and TRBJ1-2; the D gene is possibly TRBD1 (5 bases). The CDR3 is 15 amino acids. Trimming stripped 3 bases from V and 1 base from J, with 12 bases between. CDR1 is MDHEN, CDR2 SYDVKM, per germline. The CDR3 is CASSLGRDGNYGYTF. CDR3 bases: TGTGCCAGCAGTTTGGGCCGGGACGGTAACTATGGCTACACCTTC.

CDR3 amino acids: CASSPRGDSYNEQFF. The DNA of the CDR3 is TGTGCCAGCTCACCACGGGGAGACTCCTACAATGAGCAGTTCTTC. V is TRBV18 and J is TRBJ2-1; D is perhaps TRBD2 (5 bases). Trimming stripped 1 base from V and 0 bases from J, with 7 bases between. Germline V gene lookup returns CDR1 KGHSH and CDR2 LQKENI. This CDR3 has 15 amino acids.

In this sample, this clonotype turned up many times. The chain uses TRBV5-1 and TRBJ1-1; 8 nucleotides agree with TRBD1. CDR3 length: 16 amino acids. Germline V gives CDR1 SGHRS, CDR2 YFSETQ. V gave up 3 bases and J gave up 4 bases; unmatched junction bases: 11. DNA for the CDR3: TGCGCCAGCAGCTCGATTACGACAGGGGCGACCACTGAAGCTTTCTTT. It codes for CASSSITTGATTEAFF.